Presented here are 12 T cell receptor beta chains from one specimen sequenced in a study of cytotoxic CD8 clonotypes in ibrutinib-treated CLL. The repertoire was sequenced with immunoSEQ multiplex PCR; TCRdb's copy has only in-frame clones and lacks some. The table lists about 120,000 clones, 58% of them singletons, with 37% in the top ten. The sequencing used PBMCs, collected after 24 months of ibrutinib treatment. The origin of the receptors is a human donor with chronic lymphocytic leukemia.

The chain recombines TRBV9 with TRBJ2-7; D uncertain. The CDR3 has 14 amino acids. V was shortened by 0 bases and J by 3 bases, with 10 bases between the two germline ends. Germline CDR1 and CDR2: SGDLS and YYNGEE. Here the CDR3 reads CASSVDTRVYEQYF. Here the CDR3 DNA reads TGTGCCAGCAGCGTAGACACCCGGGTCTACGAGCAGTACTTC.

V gene TRBV30 combines with J gene TRBJ1-2; D is unresolved. CDR1 and CDR2 (germline): GTSNPN, SVGIG (reference sequence). The CDR3 sequence is 14 residues long. With 3 bases removed from V and 0 bases from J, the gap between germline ends came to 11 bases. CDR3 sequence (DNA): TGTGCCTGGAGACTCCAGGCAGCTAACTATGGCTACACCTTC. The encoded protein is CAWRLQAANYGYTF.

This chain uses TRBV5-1 with TRBJ2-3; TRBD1 aligns across 9 bases. This CDR3 has 16 amino acids. The junction had 10 bases not matched to a gene; V was cut back by 7 bases and J by 1 base. Looked up from germline, CDR1 is SGHRS and CDR2 is YFSETQ. The CDR3 here is CASRDTGGAGTDTQYF. The CDR3 region has the DNA TGCGCCAGCCGCGATACAGGGGGCGCGGGCACAGATACGCAGTATTTT.

This chain joins TRBV6-1 and TRBJ2-7, with TRBD1 as a possible D gene (5 bases). The CDR3 length is 14 residues. Deletions cut 5 bases from V and 2 bases from J, with 13 bases between. Looked up from germline, CDR1 is MNHNS and CDR2 is SASEGT. The CDR3 loop reads CASSRLTVTYEQYF. The CDR3 DNA reads TGTGCCAGCAGTAGGTTGACAGTCACCTACGAGCAGTACTTC.

The J gene is TRBJ1-2, the V gene TRBV6-5; D is ambiguous. CDR3 length: 15 residues. CDR1 and CDR2 from the germline V gene are MNHEY and SVGAGI. V lost 7 bases and J 4 bases, leaving 19 bases between the germline ends. CDR3 coding DNA: TGTGCCAGCAAAGGCAGATCTCAAATTGTCTATGGCTACACCTTC. This encodes CASKGRSQIVYGYTF.

The chain recombines TRBV2 with TRBJ2-6; D is ambiguous. The CDR3 is 14 residues long. Trimming removed 6 bases from V and 0 bases from J, with 6 bases in between. The germline CDR1 and CDR2 sequences are SNHLY and FYNNEI. The CDR3 here is CASSYSSGANVLTF. CDR3 coding DNA: TGTGCCAGCAGCTACAGCTCTGGGGCCAACGTCCTGACTTTC.

The CDR3 nucleotides are TGCGCCAGCAGTGATTGGGCTAACTATGGCTACACCTTC. Protein: CASSDWANYGYTF. V is TRBV10-2 and J is TRBJ1-2; no reliable D call. This CDR3 has 13 amino acids. Germline values: CDR1 WSHSY, CDR2 SAAADI. Trimming stripped 3 bases from V and 0 bases from J, with 5 bases between.

With respect to this clone: The sample holds other DNA sequences that translate to the same CDR3. The chain joins TRBV7-2 to TRBJ1-5, with D unresolved. CDR3 length: 13 amino acids. V was trimmed by 2 bases and J by 7 bases, leaving 9 bases between them. Looked up from germline, CDR1 is SGHTA and CDR2 is FQGNSA. The CDR3 region has the DNA TGTGCCAGCAGCTTAACAGAAGGGCAGCCCCAGCATTTT. It codes for CASSLTEGQPQHF.

The chain combines TRBV7-6 with TRBJ2-2; D not certain. The CDR3 totals 14 residues. The germline V gene encodes CDR1 SGHVS and CDR2 FNYEAQ. The V end lost 4 bases, the J end lost 0 bases, and 6 bases lay between the germline ends. This CDR3 is CASSYVTNTGELFF. The CDR3 bases are TGTGCCAGCAGCTACGTCACGAACACCGGGGAGCTGTTTTTT.

V and J are TRBV5-4 and TRBJ2-1, with 14 bases matching TRBD2. J lost 7 bases, V lost 3 bases, and 9 bases had no gene match. The CDR3 consists of 17 residues. Germline lookup yields CDR1 SGHNT and CDR2 YYREEE (reference sequence). The DNA for the CDR3 is TGTGCCAGCAGCTCGGGACTAGCGGGGGCAATGGGTAATGAGCAGTTCTTC. Its protein is CASSSGLAGAMGNEQFF. Variable domain in full (rest from reference TRBV5-4 and TRBJ2-1): ETGVTQSPTHLIKTRGQQVTLRCSSQSGHNTVSWYQQALGQGPQFIFQYYREEENGRGNFPPRFSGLQFPNYSSELNVNALELDDSALYLCASSSGLAGAMGNEQFFGPGTRLTVL.

The chain joins TRBV7-8 to TRBJ1-6; D is undetermined. The CDR3 extends over 12 amino acids. CDR1 is SGHVS and CDR2 is FQNEAQ in the germline V gene. The V end was cut by 5 bases, the J end by 6 bases, with 5 bases between. The CDR3 loop is CASSPRNSPLHF. The CDR3 DNA reads as TGTGCCAGCAGCCCCCGTAATTCACCCCTCCACTTT.

This clone was seen a few times. The chain is built from TRBV30 and TRBJ1-5; 7 nucleotides agree with TRBD1. The CDR3 length is 13 residues. J was trimmed by 5 bases and V by 3 bases; bases with no gene match: 4. Germline lookup yields CDR1 GTSNPN and CDR2 SVGIG (reference sequence). Here the CDR3 reads CAWSRGGHQPQHF. The CDR3 DNA sequence: TGTGCCTGGAGCAGAGGGGGCCATCAGCCCCAGCATTTT.